The 30 T cell receptor beta chains presented below share a single source sample, sequenced in a study of T cells expressing NK-cell markers. Using the 5' RACE reads, TCRdb records one entry per CDR3 protein without DNA. This listing includes roughly 180,000 distinct CDR3 sequences. The sample taken for sequencing was blood T cells: a sorted CD56 or NKG2C T cell subset, CD4+ or CD8+ T cells, or bulk PBMC T cells (not recorded which). The receptors come from a woman aged 18-69 years in good health.

The chain is built from TRBV4-1 and TRBJ2-3. There are 15 residues in the CDR3. Looked up from germline, CDR1 is MGHRA and CDR2 is YSYEKL. This CDR3 reads CASSQGADTSDTQYF.

The chain links TRBV7-9 to TRBJ2-5; TCRdb names TRBD1, which stays unverified in the absence of DNA. CDR1 SEHNR and CDR2 FQNEAQ come from the germline V gene (reference sequence). The CDR3 consists of 15 residues. CDR3 amino acids: CASSTRGTGVWIQYF.

This chain uses TRBV7-9 with TRBJ1-5. This CDR3 is 13 amino acids long. Germline CDR1 reads SEHNR; CDR2 reads FQNEAQ (reference sequence). The CDR3 here is CASSLGSSQPQHF.

V is TRBV12-3 or TRBV12-4 and J is TRBJ2-1; there is no DNA to check the TCRdb D call of TRBD2. There are 16 residues in the CDR3. CDR3 loop: CASSWGSGGVYNEQFF.

The chain is built from TRBV28 and TRBJ2-1. The germline CDR1 and CDR2 sequences are MDHEN and SYDVKM. CDR3 size: 14 residues. The CDR3 loop reads CASSQLRPRNEQFF.

The V call is TRBV30, the J call TRBJ2-7. This CDR3 is 12 amino acids long. CDR1 and CDR2 (germline): GTSNPN, SVGIG (reference sequence). CDR3 protein: CAWSISGYEQYF.

V and J are TRBV28 and TRBJ2-7; TCRdb outputs TRBD2, but without DNA this stays unchecked. The CDR3 totals 15 residues. Germline CDR1 is MDHEN and CDR2 is SYDVKM. The CDR3 sequence is CASGLPAGTTYEQYF. Using reference TRBV28 and TRBJ2-7 for the parts outside the CDR3, the full variable domain is DVKVTQSSRYLVKRTGEKVFLECVQDMDHENMFWYRQDPGLGLRLIYFSYDVKMKEKGDIPEGYSVSREKKERFSLILESASTNQTSMYLCASGLPAGTTYEQYFGPGTRLTVT.

J is TRBJ2-1 and V is TRBV5-1; lacking DNA, the TRBD2 call made by TCRdb goes unchecked. CDR3 length: 15 amino acids. The germline gives CDR1 SGHRS, CDR2 YFSETQ. The CDR3 reads CASSQTSGGYNEQFF.

The rearrangement links TRBV2 to TRBJ1-6. The CDR3 length is 13 residues. Germline CDR1 SNHLY, CDR2 FYNNEI. The CDR3: CASTDMEVSPLHF.

The J gene is TRBJ2-1, the V gene TRBV12-3 or TRBV12-4; with no DNA, the TCRdb D assignment of TRBD1 cannot be verified. The CDR3 has 15 amino acids. The CDR3 is CASSRQGAGMHEQFF.

The chain couples TRBV11-2 to TRBJ2-1. The CDR3 spans 15 residues. Per germline, CDR1 SGHAT and CDR2 FQNNGV. The CDR3 here is CASSFLSGSYNEQFF.

This chain joins TRBV5-5 and TRBJ2-3; the TRBD1 assignment by TCRdb is unverifiable without DNA. This CDR3 is built from 16 residues. Looked up from germline, CDR1 is SGHKS and CDR2 is YYEKEE (reference sequence). CDR3 sequence reads: CASRRYGAENTDTQYF.

The chain employs TRBV6-1 and TRBJ1-2; no DNA is available, so the TRBD1 call from TCRdb remains unchecked. CDR1 is MNHNS and CDR2 is SASEGT in the germline V gene. The CDR3 covers 17 residues. CDR3 amino acids: CASNRGQGGDENYGYTF.

V and J are TRBV24-1 and TRBJ2-1. In germline, CDR1 is KGHDR, CDR2 SFDVKD. The CDR3 has 12 amino acids. The CDR3 here is CATSDRWNEQFF.

This chain connects TRBV2 to TRBJ1-1; TCRdb gives TRBD1 as the D gene, but with no DNA this cannot be confirmed. The CDR3 contains 15 residues. The germline V gene has CDR1 SNHLY and CDR2 FYNNEI. CDR3 sequence reads: CASSKVGQGGTEAFF.

J is TRBJ2-3 and V is TRBV5-1; the TRBD1 assignment by TCRdb is unverifiable without DNA. Germline CDR1 SGHRS, CDR2 YFSETQ. The length of the CDR3 is 15 residues. This CDR3 reads CATSIGQSFTDTQYF.

The genes are TRBV28 and TRBJ2-7. The germline CDR1 and CDR2 sequences are MDHEN and SYDVKM. The CDR3 has 14 amino acids. The CDR3 protein is CASSLLSGLSEQYF.

The CDR3 spells CASSQTGLPEDSPLHF. V usage is TRBV5-6 and J usage is TRBJ1-6; the TCRdb D gene call, TRBD1, has no DNA to confirm it. Germline V gene data show CDR1 as SGHDT and CDR2 as YYEEEE. The CDR3 contains 16 residues. Variable domain in full (rest from reference TRBV5-6 and TRBJ1-6): DAGVTQSPTHLIKTRGQQVTLRCSPKSGHDTVSWYQQALGQGPQFIFQYYEEEERQRGNFPDRFSGHQFPNYSSELNVNALLLGDSALYLCASSQTGLPEDSPLHFGNGTRLTVT.

The CDR3 here is CSAGRAENTGELFF. The rearrangement joins TRBV20-1 to TRBJ2-2; TCRdb's D call, TRBD2, is unchecked because there is no DNA. The V gene's germline CDR1 is DFQATT and CDR2 SNEGSKA (reference sequence). CDR3 size: 14 residues.

V gene TRBV20-1 combines with J gene TRBJ1-1. The CDR3 length is 13 residues. Germline V CDR1 and CDR2: DFQATT, SNEGSKA (reference sequence). CDR3 sequence reads: CSAMRTANTEAFF.

The chain combines TRBV18 with TRBJ1-2; TCRdb selects TRBD1, and the lack of DNA leaves this call unchecked. Germline V gene sequence: CDR1 KGHSH, CDR2 LQKENI. The CDR3 contains 15 residues. CDR3 sequence reads: CASSPGQGMNYGYTF.

The chain is built from TRBV14 and TRBJ1-2; no DNA is available, so the TRBD1 call from TCRdb remains unchecked. The CDR3 has 16 residues. Germline values: CDR1 SGHDN, CDR2 FVKESK. CDR3 sequence: CASSHGGQGANYGYTF.

V usage is TRBV20-1 and J usage is TRBJ2-6. This CDR3 spans 19 amino acids. Germline CDR1 is DFQATT and CDR2 is SNEGSKA (reference sequence). CDR3 sequence: CSARRLAVTLYSGANVLTF.

The chain has TRBV5-6 and TRBJ2-2; TCRdb picks TRBD1, but there is no DNA to check that call. The CDR3 totals 17 residues. In germline, CDR1 is SGHDT, CDR2 YYEEEE. The CDR3 here is CASSLFTGGANTGELFF.

The V gene is TRBV25-1, the J gene TRBJ1-2; TCRdb names TRBD1, which stays unverified in the absence of DNA. This CDR3 is 12 amino acids long. Germline CDR1 MGHDK, CDR2 SYGVNS. CDR3 sequence reads: CASEGQNYGYTF.

The chain links TRBV5-5 to TRBJ2-3; the D call of TRBD2 rests on TCRdb alone, since no DNA is present to check it. The CDR3 is 15 amino acids. Looked up from germline, CDR1 is SGHKS and CDR2 is YYEKEE (reference sequence). This CDR3 is CASSLLVGQIDTQYF.

The CDR3 reads CASGLAGGTGANVLTF. The rearrangement joins TRBV12-5 to TRBJ2-6; as DNA is missing, the TRBD1 call by TCRdb cannot be tested. CDR3 length: 16 residues. CDR1 is LGHNT and CDR2 is FRNRAP in the germline V gene.

The J gene is TRBJ1-4, the V gene TRBV9. This CDR3 spans 16 amino acids. Germline CDR1 reads SGDLS; CDR2 reads YYNGEE. CDR3 loop: CASSVGLPVVPEKLFF. Complete variable domain (other parts from reference TRBV9 and TRBJ1-4): DSGVTQTPKHLITATGQRVTLRCSPRSGDLSVYWYQQSLDQGLQFLIQYYNGEERAKGNILERFSAQQFPDLHSELNLSSLELGDSALYFCASSVGLPVVPEKLFFGSGTQLSVL.

J is TRBJ2-4 and V is TRBV4-2; TCRdb reports TRBD2, a call that lacks DNA to check it against. Germline CDR1 and CDR2: LGHNA and YNFKEQ. The CDR3 length is 16 residues. The CDR3 protein is CASSQESGTGKNIQYF.

The chain has TRBV20-1 and TRBJ2-2. The CDR3 runs 14 residues. Germline V CDR1 and CDR2: DFQATT, SNEGSKA (reference sequence). This chain's CDR3 is CSARMTSHPGELFF.